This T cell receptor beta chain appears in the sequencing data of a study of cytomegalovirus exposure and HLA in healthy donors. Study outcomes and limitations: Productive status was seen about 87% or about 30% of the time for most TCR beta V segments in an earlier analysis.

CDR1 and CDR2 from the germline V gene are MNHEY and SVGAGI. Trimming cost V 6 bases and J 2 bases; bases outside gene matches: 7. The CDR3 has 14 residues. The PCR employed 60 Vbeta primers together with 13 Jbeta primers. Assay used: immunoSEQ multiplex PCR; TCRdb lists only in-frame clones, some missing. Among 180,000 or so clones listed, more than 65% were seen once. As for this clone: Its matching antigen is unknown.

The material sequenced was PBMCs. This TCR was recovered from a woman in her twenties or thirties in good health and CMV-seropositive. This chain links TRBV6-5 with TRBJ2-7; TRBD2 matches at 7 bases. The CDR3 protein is CASRFRDYTYEQYF. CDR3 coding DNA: TGTGCCAGCAGATTCCGGGACTATACCTACGAGCAGTACTTC.